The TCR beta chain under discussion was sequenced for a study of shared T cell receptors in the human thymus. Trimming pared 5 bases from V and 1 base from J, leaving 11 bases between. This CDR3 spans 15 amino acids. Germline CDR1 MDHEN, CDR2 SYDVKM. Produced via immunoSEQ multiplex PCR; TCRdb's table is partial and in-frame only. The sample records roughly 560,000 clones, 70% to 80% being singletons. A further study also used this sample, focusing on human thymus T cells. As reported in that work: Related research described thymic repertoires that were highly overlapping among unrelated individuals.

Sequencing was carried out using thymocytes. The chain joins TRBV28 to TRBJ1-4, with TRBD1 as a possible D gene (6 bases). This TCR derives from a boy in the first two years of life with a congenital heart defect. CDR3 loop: CASSPTGKTNEKLFF. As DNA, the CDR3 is TGTGCCAGCAGTCCCACAGGGAAAACTAATGAAAAACTGTTTTTT.